This T cell receptor beta chain was recovered during a study of glioma-infiltrating T cells after dendritic cell vaccination. On this clone: Its antigen is undetermined.

Study-wide points: The cohort had few patients with full blood and tumor sets.

The assay was immunoSEQ multiplex PCR, and TCRdb's table has in-frame clones only and misses some. This table holds fewer than 110,000 clones, roughly 80% found once. Germline loops: CDR1 MNHNS, CDR2 SASEGT. Losses at the gene ends were 5 bases for V and 6 bases for J; bases not matched to a gene: 10. This CDR3 region has 15 residues. All glioblastoma patients lacked an isocitrate dehydrogenase mutation. The receptor was isolated from a human donor with glioblastoma. V usage is TRBV6-1 and J usage is TRBJ2-3, with 8 positions matching TRBD2. Here the sequenced sample was blood, taken before dendritic cell vaccination. The CDR3 sequence is CASSLSWRGVDTQYF. Written as DNA, the CDR3 is TGTGCCAGCAGTTTATCGTGGCGGGGGGTGGATACGCAGTATTTT.